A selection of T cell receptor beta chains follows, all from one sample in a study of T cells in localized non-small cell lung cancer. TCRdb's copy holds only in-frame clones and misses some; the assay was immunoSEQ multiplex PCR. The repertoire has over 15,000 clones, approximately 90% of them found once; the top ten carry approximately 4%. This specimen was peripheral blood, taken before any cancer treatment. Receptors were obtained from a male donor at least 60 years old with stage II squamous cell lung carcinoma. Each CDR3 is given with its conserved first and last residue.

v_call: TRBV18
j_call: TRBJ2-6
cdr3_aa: CASSPLGTVTSSGANVLTF

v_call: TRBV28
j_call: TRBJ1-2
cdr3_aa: CASSPRGLYGYTF

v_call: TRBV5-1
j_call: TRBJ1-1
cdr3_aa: CASSLAAGWGHTEAFF

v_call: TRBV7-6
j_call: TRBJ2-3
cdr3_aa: CASSLAPWGEERARTDTQYF

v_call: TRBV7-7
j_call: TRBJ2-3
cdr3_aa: CASSLRTSGRRADTQYF

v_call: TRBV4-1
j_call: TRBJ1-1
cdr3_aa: CASSRQENTEAFF

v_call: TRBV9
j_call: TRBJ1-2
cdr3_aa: CASSVGTGGDGYTF

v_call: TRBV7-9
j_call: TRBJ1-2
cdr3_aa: CASSARFYGYTF

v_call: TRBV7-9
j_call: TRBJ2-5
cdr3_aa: CASSFRQGQETQYF

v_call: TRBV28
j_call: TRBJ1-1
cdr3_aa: CASSLIYGTGVGDTEAFF

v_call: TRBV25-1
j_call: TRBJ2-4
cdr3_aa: CASSEQGTKNIQYF

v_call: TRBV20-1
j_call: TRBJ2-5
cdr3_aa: CSVGTSGTQYF

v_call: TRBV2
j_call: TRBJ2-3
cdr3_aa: CASSEGTSGSADTQYF

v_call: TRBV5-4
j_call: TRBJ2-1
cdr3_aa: CASSSYLGDEQFF

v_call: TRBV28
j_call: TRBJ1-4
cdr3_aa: CASSPEDRGPATNEKLFF

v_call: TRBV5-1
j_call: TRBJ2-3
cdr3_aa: CASSRDHRDTQYF

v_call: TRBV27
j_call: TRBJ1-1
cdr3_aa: CASSLSGDRLTMNTEAFF

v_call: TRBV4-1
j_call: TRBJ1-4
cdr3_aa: CASSHIKEKLFF

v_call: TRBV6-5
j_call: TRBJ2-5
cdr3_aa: CASSPLERQKETQYF

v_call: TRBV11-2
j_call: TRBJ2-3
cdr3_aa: CASSLDGRGLAGDTQYF

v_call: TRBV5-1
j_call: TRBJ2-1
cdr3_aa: CASNPTSGAYNEQFF

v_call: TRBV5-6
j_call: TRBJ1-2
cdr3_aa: CASSKGQQGYGYTF

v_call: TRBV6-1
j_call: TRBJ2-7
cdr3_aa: CASSEEASGRPLRWKYF

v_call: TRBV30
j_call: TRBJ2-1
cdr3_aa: CAWSVRPTSASYNEQFF

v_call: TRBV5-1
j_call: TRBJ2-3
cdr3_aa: CASSLGQVTDTQYF

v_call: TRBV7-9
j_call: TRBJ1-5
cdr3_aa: CASSGGTGRAQPQHF

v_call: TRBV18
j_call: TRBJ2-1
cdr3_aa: CASSLQGDEQFF

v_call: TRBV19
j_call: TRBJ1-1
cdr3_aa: CASSRQGAYTEAFF

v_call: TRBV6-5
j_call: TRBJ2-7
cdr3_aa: CASSRGPTYEQYF

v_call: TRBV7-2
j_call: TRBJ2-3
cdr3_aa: CASSLNGLAGGRGDMQYF

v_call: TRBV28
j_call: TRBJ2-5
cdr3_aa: CASSVRETQYF

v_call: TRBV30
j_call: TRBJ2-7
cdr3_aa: CAWSAPGYLEQYF

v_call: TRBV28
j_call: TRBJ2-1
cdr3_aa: CASILTSGYNEQFF

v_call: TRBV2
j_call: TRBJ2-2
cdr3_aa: CASTLAPTGELFF

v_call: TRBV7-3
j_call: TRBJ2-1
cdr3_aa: CASSPEREAVYNEQFF

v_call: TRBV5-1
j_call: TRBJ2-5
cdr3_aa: CASSLAPLGLQETQYF

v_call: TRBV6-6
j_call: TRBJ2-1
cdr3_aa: CASSSGTVGFF

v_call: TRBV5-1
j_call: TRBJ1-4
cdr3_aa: CASSLRPVATNEKLFF

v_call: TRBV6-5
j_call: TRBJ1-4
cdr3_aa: CASSYGRERSEKLFF

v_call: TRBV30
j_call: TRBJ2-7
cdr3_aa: CAWSVGQGTVEQYF

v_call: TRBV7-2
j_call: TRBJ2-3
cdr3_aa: CASSLKVAATPNRQYF

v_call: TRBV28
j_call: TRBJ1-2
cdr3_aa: CASSFQGLTNYGYTF

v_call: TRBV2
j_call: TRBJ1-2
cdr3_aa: CASSLGGADYGYTF

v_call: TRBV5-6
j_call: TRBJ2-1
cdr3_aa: CASWTLGRVKIVSYNEQFF

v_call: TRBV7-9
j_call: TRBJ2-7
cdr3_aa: CASSHPGPPEQYF

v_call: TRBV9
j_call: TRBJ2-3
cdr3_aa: CASSVDVPASTDTQYF

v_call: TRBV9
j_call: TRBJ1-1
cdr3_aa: CASSVGVGTMNTEAFF